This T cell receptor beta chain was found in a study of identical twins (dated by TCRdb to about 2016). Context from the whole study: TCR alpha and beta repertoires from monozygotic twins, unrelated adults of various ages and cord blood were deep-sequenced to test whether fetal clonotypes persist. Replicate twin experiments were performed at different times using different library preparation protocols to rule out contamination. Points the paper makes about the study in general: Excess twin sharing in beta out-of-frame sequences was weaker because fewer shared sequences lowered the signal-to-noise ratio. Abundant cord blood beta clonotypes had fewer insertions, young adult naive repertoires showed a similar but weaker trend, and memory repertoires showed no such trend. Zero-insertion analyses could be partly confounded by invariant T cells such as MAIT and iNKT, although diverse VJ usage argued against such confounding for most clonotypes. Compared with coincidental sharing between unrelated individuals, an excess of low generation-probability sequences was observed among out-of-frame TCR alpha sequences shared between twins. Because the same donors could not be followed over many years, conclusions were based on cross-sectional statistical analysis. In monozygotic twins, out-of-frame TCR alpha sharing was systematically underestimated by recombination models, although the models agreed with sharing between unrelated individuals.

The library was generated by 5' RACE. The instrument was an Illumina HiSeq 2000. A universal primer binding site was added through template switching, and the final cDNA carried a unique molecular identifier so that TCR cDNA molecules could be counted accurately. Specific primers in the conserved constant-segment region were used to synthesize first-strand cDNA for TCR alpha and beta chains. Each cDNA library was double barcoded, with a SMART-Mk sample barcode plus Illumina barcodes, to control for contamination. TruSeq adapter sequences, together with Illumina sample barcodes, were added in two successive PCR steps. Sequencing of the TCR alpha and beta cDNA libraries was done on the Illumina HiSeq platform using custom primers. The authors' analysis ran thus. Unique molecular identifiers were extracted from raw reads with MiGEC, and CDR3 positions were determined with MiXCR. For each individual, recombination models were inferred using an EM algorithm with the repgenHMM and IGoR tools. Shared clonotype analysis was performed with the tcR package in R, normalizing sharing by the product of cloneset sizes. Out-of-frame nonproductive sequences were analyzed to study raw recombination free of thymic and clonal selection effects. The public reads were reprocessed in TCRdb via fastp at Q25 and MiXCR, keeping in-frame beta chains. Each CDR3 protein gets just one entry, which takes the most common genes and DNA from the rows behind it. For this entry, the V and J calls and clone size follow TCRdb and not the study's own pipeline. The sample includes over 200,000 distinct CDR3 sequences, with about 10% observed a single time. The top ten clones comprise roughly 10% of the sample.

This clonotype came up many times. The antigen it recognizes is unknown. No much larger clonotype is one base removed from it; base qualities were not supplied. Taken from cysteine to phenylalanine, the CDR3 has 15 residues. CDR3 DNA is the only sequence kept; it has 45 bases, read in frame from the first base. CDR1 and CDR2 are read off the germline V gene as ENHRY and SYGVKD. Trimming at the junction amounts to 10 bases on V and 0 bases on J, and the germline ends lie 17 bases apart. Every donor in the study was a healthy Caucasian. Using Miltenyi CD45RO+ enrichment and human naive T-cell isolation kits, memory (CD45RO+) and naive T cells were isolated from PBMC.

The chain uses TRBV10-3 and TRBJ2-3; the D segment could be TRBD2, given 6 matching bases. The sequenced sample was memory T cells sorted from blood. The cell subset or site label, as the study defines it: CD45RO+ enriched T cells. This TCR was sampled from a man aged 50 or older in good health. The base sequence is TGTGCCACCGCCGGAGGGAGTCCTAGCACAGATACGCAGTATTTT. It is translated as CATAGGSPSTDTQYF.